This T cell receptor (beta chain) was observed in a study of siplizumab effects on memory and regulatory T cells. Germline V CDR1 and CDR2: MDHEN, SYDVKM. The V end was cut by 6 bases, the J end by 2 bases, with 8 bases between. The CDR3 covers 13 residues. Roughly 10^5 TCR templates underwent assay in each sample. Repertoires were generated with immunoSEQ multiplex PCR, while TCRdb's copy carries only in-frame clones and drops some. The table includes 87,000 or so clones, about 90% detected once. The chain combines TRBV28 with TRBJ1-3; D uncertain. This sequence originates from a human donor in good health. Sequencing input: CD4+ T cells sorted from blood. CDR3 residues: CASRPPTGNTIYF. Written as DNA, the CDR3 is TGTGCCAGCAGGCCCCCGACTGGAAACACCATATATTTT.